This entry concerns a single T cell receptor (beta chain). Authors' analysis steps: Using reference gene primer amplification, nucleated cell counts were estimated. Method: immunoSEQ multiplex PCR; TCRdb's copy keeps in-frame clones and lacks some. That table supplies the V and J calls and clone size; D and trimming were determined from the DNA. The table includes around 160,000 clones, roughly 79% detected once. The sample originates from a study of blood T cell repertoires in COVID-19. About the study: The United States, Italy and Spain supplied acute and convalescent COVID-19 samples. PBMCs, B-cell-depleted T cells, or T cells provided the cDNA or gDNA that made up the material.

In germline, CDR1 is SEHNR, CDR2 FQNEAQ (reference sequence). V lost 1 base and J lost 4, with 8 bases in between. The CDR3 is 14 residues long. This rearrangement joins TRBV7-9 to TRBJ2-1, with D maybe TRBD2 (6 bases). Sequencing used peripheral blood. The receptor comes from a human donor with acute or convalescent COVID-19. The donor label of this sample is uncertain. The CDR3 DNA follows: TGTGCCAGCAGCTTAGGGGACTTGTACAATGAGCAGTTCTTC. Protein: CASSLGDLYNEQFF.